This is a list of T cell receptor beta chains from one sample in a study of blood T cell repertoires in COVID-19. The method was immunoSEQ multiplex PCR; TCRdb's version includes in-frame clones alone and lacks a portion of them. The sample shows 230,000 or so clones, roughly 80% of them seen only once. The material sequenced was peripheral blood. The receptor set was obtained from a woman aged 80 or over with COVID-19, enrolled during active disease. CDR3s include the opening cysteine and the closing phenylalanine or tryptophan. A D gene is named only where the DNA matches it firmly. Clone size is given for some rows only: seen once, a few or many times, or a class if the clone is expanded.

V: TRBV14
size: once
D: TRBD2
J: TRBJ2-7
DNA: TGTGCCAGCAGCCAAGATTTCCTAGCGGGAGTGTACGAGCAGTACTTC
CDR3: CASSQDFLAGVYEQYF

V: TRBV25-1
size: .
D: .
J: TRBJ1-5
DNA: TGTGCCAGCAGCGCGACAGGATATAGCAATCAGCCCCAGCATTTT
CDR3: CASSATGYSNQPQHF

V: TRBV18
size: once
D: .
J: TRBJ1-2
DNA: TGTGCCAGCTCACCACCTTCAGGGGATCAAGGCTACACCTTC
CDR3: CASSPPSGDQGYTF

V: TRBV5-1
size: .
D: .
J: TRBJ1-5
DNA: TGCGCCAGCAGCTTGGCAGGGATGAACAATCAGCCCCAGCATTTT
CDR3: CASSLAGMNNQPQHF

V: TRBV11-2
size: once
D: .
J: TRBJ1-2
DNA: TGTGCCAGCAGCTTCAGAGTGGAGGGCTCTGCATCCTATGGCTACACCTTC
CDR3: CASSFRVEGSASYGYTF

V: TRBV5-1
size: .
D: TRBD1
J: TRBJ2-7
DNA: TGCGCCAGCAGCTCACAGGGGATCTCCTACGAGCAGTACTTC
CDR3: CASSSQGISYEQYF

V: TRBV6-2/TRBV6-3
size: .
D: TRBD1
J: TRBJ1-5
DNA: TGTGCCAGCAGTTACCCCTCGCGGAGGACAGGGGGACGGAGCAATCAGCCCCAGCATTTT
CDR3: CASSYPSRRTGGRSNQPQHF

V: TRBV5-1
size: .
D: TRBD1
J: TRBJ1-1
DNA: TGCGCCAGCAGCTTTCGTCTACAGGGGGTCGAGACTGAAGCTTTCTTT
CDR3: CASSFRLQGVETEAFF

V: TRBV5-1
size: few
D: TRBD1
J: TRBJ1-4
DNA: TGCGCCAGCAGCTTGGAGACAGGGGGAGATGAAAAACTGTTTTTT
CDR3: CASSLETGGDEKLFF

V: TRBV19
size: few
D: .
J: TRBJ1-1
DNA: TGTGCCAGTAGTATCTCAGGGCTGAACACTGAAGCTTTCTTT
CDR3: CASSISGLNTEAFF

V: TRBV5-4
size: .
D: .
J: TRBJ2-3
DNA: TGTGCCAGCAGCTTACAACGGGGGGCAGCAGATACGCAGTATTTT
CDR3: CASSLQRGAADTQYF

V: TRBV30
size: .
D: TRBD2
J: TRBJ2-7
DNA: TGTGCCTGGATGTGGGCTAGCGGGAGCTACGAGCAGTACTTC
CDR3: CAWMWASGSYEQYF

V: TRBV11-3
size: once
D: TRBD2
J: TRBJ2-1
DNA: TGTGCCAGCAGCGTAAGCGGGGGGGCTGCCTACAATGAGCAGTTCTTC
CDR3: CASSVSGGAAYNEQFF

V: TRBV6-5
size: .
D: .
J: TRBJ1-6
DNA: TGTGCCAGCAGTTACACAGCAGGGGTTAGGTCACCCCTCCACTTT
CDR3: CASSYTAGVRSPLHF

V: TRBV6-2/TRBV6-3
size: .
D: .
J: TRBJ1-2
DNA: TGTGCCAGCAGTGACAGAGGCGGCTACACCTTC
CDR3: CASSDRGGYTF

V: TRBV24-1
size: .
D: .
J: TRBJ2-1
DNA: TGTGCCACCAGTGAGCGGGGAAGCTCCTACAATGAGCAGTTCTTC
CDR3: CATSERGSSYNEQFF

V: TRBV30
size: .
D: TRBD2
J: TRBJ2-1
DNA: TGTGCCTGGAGCTCGCGCTATACTAGCGCCCTACAGCGCTACAATGAGCAGTTCTTC
CDR3: CAWSSRYTSALQRYNEQFF

V: TRBV6-6
size: few
D: .
J: TRBJ1-2
DNA: TGTGCCAGCAGTTACCGTGAGGCTAGAGGGGGCTATGGCTACACCTTC
CDR3: CASSYREARGGYGYTF

V: TRBV11-1
size: .
D: TRBD1
J: TRBJ2-7
DNA: TGTGCCAGCAGCTTAGACAGGACAGGGCCCCAAAACTTC
CDR3: CASSLDRTGPQNF

V: TRBV27
size: .
D: .
J: TRBJ2-3
DNA: TGTGCCAGCAGTTTATACACCACAGATACGCAGTATTTT
CDR3: CASSLYTTDTQYF

V: TRBV5-4
size: once
D: .
J: TRBJ2-6
DNA: TGTGCCAGCATCAAGGACCCGACTCCTTGGACGGGATCTGGGGCCAACGTCCTGACTTTC
CDR3: CASIKDPTPWTGSGANVLTF

V: TRBV7-2
size: .
D: TRBD2
J: TRBJ2-1
DNA: TGTGCCAGCAGCTTCTTTTCATCCTCGGGGGGGAGCTCCTACAATGAGCAGTTCTTC
CDR3: CASSFFSSSGGSSYNEQFF

V: TRBV6-2/TRBV6-3
size: .
D: .
J: TRBJ1-2
DNA: TGTGCCAGCAGTTTAGTAGGGACAAAGGGACACCAGACCTTC
CDR3: CASSLVGTKGHQTF

V: TRBV4-3
size: few
D: .
J: TRBJ1-5
DNA: TGCGCCAGCAGCCGAAGGAGGGACCAGCCCCAGCATTTT
CDR3: CASSRRRDQPQHF

V: TRBV2
size: .
D: .
J: TRBJ1-1
DNA: TGTGCCAGCAGGACGGACGGGGCTGAAGCTTTCTTT
CDR3: CASRTDGAEAFF

V: TRBV11-2
size: .
D: .
J: TRBJ2-7
DNA: TGTGCCAGCAGCTTAAAGGGGTACGAGCAGTACTTC
CDR3: CASSLKGYEQYF

V: TRBV30
size: .
D: .
J: TRBJ1-5
DNA: TGTGCCTGGAGTGTACCCCTCTCCAGTCAGCCCCAGCATTTT
CDR3: CAWSVPLSSQPQHF

V: TRBV11-3
size: .
D: .
J: TRBJ2-3
DNA: TGTGCCAGCAGCCCGTCGGGCCGGACTAGCACAGATACGCAGTATTTT
CDR3: CASSPSGRTSTDTQYF

V: TRBV5-1
size: once
D: TRBD1
J: TRBJ1-3
DNA: TGCGCCAGCAGCCCTGGACAGGGGCGCTCTGGAAACACCATATATTTT
CDR3: CASSPGQGRSGNTIYF

V: TRBV2
size: .
D: .
J: TRBJ1-5
DNA: TGTGCCAGCAGGGATCGGACGGGAAATCAGCCCCAGCATTTT
CDR3: CASRDRTGNQPQHF

V: TRBV5-1
size: .
D: TRBD1
J: TRBJ1-2
DNA: TGCGCCAGCAGCTTGGGACAGGGAAAAGCCTATGGCTACACCTTC
CDR3: CASSLGQGKAYGYTF

V: TRBV6-2/TRBV6-3
size: .
D: TRBD1
J: TRBJ1-1
DNA: TGTGCCAGCAGTTACCGTGGGACAGGGGGAAACACTGAAGCTTTCTTT
CDR3: CASSYRGTGGNTEAFF

V: TRBV6-5
size: .
D: TRBD1
J: TRBJ1-1
DNA: TGTGCCAGCATCCCCCAACACCAGGGGGCAGCTTTCTTT
CDR3: CASIPQHQGAAFF

V: TRBV24-1
size: .
D: TRBD1
J: TRBJ2-6
DNA: TGTGCCACCAGCCCAGGACAGGGGAAAATCTCTGGGGCCAACGTCCTGACTTTC
CDR3: CATSPGQGKISGANVLTF

V: TRBV30
size: .
D: .
J: TRBJ2-7
DNA: TGTGCCTGGAGTTGGGCGGGAACCTCCTCCAGCTTCGAGCAGTACTTC
CDR3: CAWSWAGTSSSFEQYF

V: TRBV29-1
size: once
D: .
J: TRBJ1-1
DNA: TGCAGCGTTGTTCTGCGCATGAACACTGAAGCTTTCTTT
CDR3: CSVVLRMNTEAFF

V: TRBV11-2
size: .
D: TRBD1
J: TRBJ1-1
DNA: TGTGCCAGCAGACCAACTCTATACGTCGGGACAGGAATGGACACTGAAGCTTTCTTT
CDR3: CASRPTLYVGTGMDTEAFF

V: TRBV2
size: .
D: .
J: TRBJ2-6
DNA: TGTGCCAGCAGCTCCGGGGCCAACGTCCTGACTTTC
CDR3: CASSSGANVLTF

V: TRBV3-1/TRBV3-2
size: .
D: .
J: TRBJ1-2
DNA: TGTGCCAGCAGCCAAGCCCTGTCAGGTGGCTACACCTTC
CDR3: CASSQALSGGYTF

V: TRBV21-1
size: .
D: .
J: TRBJ1-2
DNA: TGTGCCAGCAGCAAAGCGCGGGGTGTGGGAAGTTATGGCTACACCTTC
CDR3: CASSKARGVGSYGYTF